The source of this TCR beta chain is a study of molecular identifiers for immune sequencing clone quantification. This clonotype was seen only a few times. The authors gated naive CD8 T cells as CD8+CD4-CCR7+CD45RA+ for sorting. The CDR3 is 16 residues long. V gave up 0 bases and J gave up 4 bases, with 16 bases separating them. Germline values: CDR1 LGHNA, CDR2 YSLEER. Previously described methods and listed TCR primers produced bulk TCR libraries. MiXCR, run by TCRdb on the PCR reads, gives a single entry per CDR3 protein. The sample consists of roughly 630,000 distinct CDR3 sequences, roughly 27% of them appearing once.

The sequence was obtained from a human donor in good health. Some libraries in this study had Jurkat cell RNA spiked in. The specimen sequenced was naive CD8+ T cells from blood, with Jurkat cell RNA spiked in. Subset: FACS-sorted CD8+CD4-CCR7+CD45RA+ naive T cells. The V and J genes are TRBV4-3 and TRBJ2-7; D is unresolved. The DNA of the CDR3 is TGCGCCAGCAGCCAAGATTACACCGGGTTCGGGTACGAGCAGTACTTC. Its translation is CASSQDYTGFGYEQYF.